Listed below are T cell receptor beta chains from one sample, sequenced in a study of blood T cell repertoires in COVID-19. The method was immunoSEQ multiplex PCR; TCRdb's version includes in-frame clones alone and lacks a portion of them. This table has about 330,000 clones, 88% appearing once. Sequenced input: PBMCs or T cells enriched from blood (not recorded which). The receptors here all came from a man aged 30 to 39 who had recovered from COVID-19. Each CDR3 is given with its conserved first and last residue. The order of the fields is CDR3 protein, V gene, J gene.

CDR3: CASSPGAQGETQYF
V: TRBV5-1
J: TRBJ2-5

CDR3: CASSDPGQGLAGRYEQYF
V: TRBV2
J: TRBJ2-7

CDR3: CASSGPTGKNSGNTIYF
V: TRBV7-9
J: TRBJ1-3

CDR3: CASSIVTDPYEQYF
V: TRBV19
J: TRBJ2-7

CDR3: CASSYSGQGGNTIYF
V: TRBV6-6
J: TRBJ1-3

CDR3: CASMGRNSNQPQHF
V: TRBV19
J: TRBJ1-5

CDR3: CASSQAGLINYGYTF
V: TRBV3-1/TRBV3-2
J: TRBJ1-2

CDR3: CAISERGPPTGELFF
V: TRBV10-3
J: TRBJ2-2

CDR3: CAISESSNPGVWSPLHF
V: TRBV10-3
J: TRBJ1-6

CDR3: CASSSTGYRIQYF
V: TRBV6-5
J: TRBJ2-7

CDR3: CSASDPSTSGGVSYEQYF
V: TRBV20-1
J: TRBJ2-7

CDR3: CASSLQGAKGYTF
V: TRBV27
J: TRBJ1-2

CDR3: CAISGTGGFNEQFF
V: TRBV10-3
J: TRBJ2-1

CDR3: CASSIRGLNTEAFF
V: TRBV19
J: TRBJ1-1

CDR3: CASSTASGESYEQYF
V: TRBV6-5
J: TRBJ2-7

CDR3: CASSNTDYRGTSTDTQYF
V: TRBV5-1
J: TRBJ2-3

CDR3: CASSPGQSVQETQYF
V: TRBV5-5
J: TRBJ2-5

CDR3: CASSVVGAGTGELFF
V: TRBV9
J: TRBJ2-2

CDR3: CASSETVTDTQYF
V: TRBV2
J: TRBJ2-3

CDR3: CASSLTGKTNQPQHF
V: TRBV6-5
J: TRBJ1-5

CDR3: CASSPNRGANKINEKLFF
V: TRBV7-8
J: TRBJ1-4

CDR3: CASSQHTGTKLGELFF
V: TRBV3-1/TRBV3-2
J: TRBJ2-2

CDR3: CASSFNSYYGYTF
V: TRBV28
J: TRBJ1-2

CDR3: CASSETGGSYNEQFF
V: TRBV9
J: TRBJ2-1

CDR3: CASSLAGGGAEFF
V: TRBV7-9
J: TRBJ2-1

CDR3: CASSPGTGPGETQYF
V: TRBV28
J: TRBJ2-5

CDR3: CASSSQPGLAGGSYNEQFF
V: TRBV7-2
J: TRBJ2-1

CDR3: CASSPGTSGVNTQYF
V: TRBV11-2
J: TRBJ2-3

CDR3: CASSFRGGNEKLFF
V: TRBV9
J: TRBJ1-4

CDR3: CSARTGDTQYF
V: TRBV20-1
J: TRBJ2-3

CDR3: CASSPLAVGNTEAFF
V: TRBV5-1
J: TRBJ1-1

CDR3: CASSFMRGKMAQYF
V: TRBV28
J: TRBJ2-3

CDR3: CASSAGLGQGYSPLHF
V: TRBV28
J: TRBJ1-6

CDR3: CASSLGRGNTEAFF
V: TRBV5-1
J: TRBJ1-1

CDR3: CASSLAGRSYNSPLHF
V: TRBV5-1
J: TRBJ1-6

CDR3: CASSPRTSGGGGDTQYF
V: TRBV2
J: TRBJ2-3

CDR3: CASSQADSHNQPQHF
V: TRBV7-6
J: TRBJ1-5

CDR3: CASKEDGEQYF
V: TRBV5-1
J: TRBJ2-7

CDR3: CASSPLLPLPGQGDGYTF
V: TRBV18
J: TRBJ1-2

CDR3: CASSWGLSRTIRTDTQYF
V: TRBV11-2
J: TRBJ2-3

CDR3: CASSGGQGKSYEQYF
V: TRBV9
J: TRBJ2-7

CDR3: CASSSPRTGDSPLHF
V: TRBV6-6
J: TRBJ1-6

CDR3: CASTADSPPYNSPLHF
V: TRBV5-1
J: TRBJ1-6

CDR3: CASSSLTSGGANEQFF
V: TRBV4-1
J: TRBJ2-1

CDR3: CASGVRGLGTEAFF
V: TRBV6-5
J: TRBJ1-1